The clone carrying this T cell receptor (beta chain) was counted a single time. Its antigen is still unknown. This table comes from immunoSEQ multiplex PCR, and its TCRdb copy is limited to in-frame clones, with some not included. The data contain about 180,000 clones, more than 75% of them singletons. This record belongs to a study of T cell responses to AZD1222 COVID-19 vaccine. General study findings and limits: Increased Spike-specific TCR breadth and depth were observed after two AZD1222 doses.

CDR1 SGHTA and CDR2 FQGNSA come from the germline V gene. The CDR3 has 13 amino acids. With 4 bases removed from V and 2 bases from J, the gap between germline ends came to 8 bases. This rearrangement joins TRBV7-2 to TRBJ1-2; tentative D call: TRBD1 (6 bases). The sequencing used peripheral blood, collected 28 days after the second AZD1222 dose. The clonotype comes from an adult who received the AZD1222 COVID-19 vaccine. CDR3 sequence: CASSWDTNYGYTF. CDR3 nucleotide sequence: TGTGCCAGCAGCTGGGACACCAACTATGGCTACACCTTC. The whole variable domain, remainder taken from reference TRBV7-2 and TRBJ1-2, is GAGVSQSPSNKVTEKGKDVELRCDPISGHTALYWYRQSLGQGLEFLIYFQGNSAPDKSGLPSDRFSAERTGGSVSTLTIQRTQQEDSAVYLCASSWDTNYGYTFGSGTRLTVV.